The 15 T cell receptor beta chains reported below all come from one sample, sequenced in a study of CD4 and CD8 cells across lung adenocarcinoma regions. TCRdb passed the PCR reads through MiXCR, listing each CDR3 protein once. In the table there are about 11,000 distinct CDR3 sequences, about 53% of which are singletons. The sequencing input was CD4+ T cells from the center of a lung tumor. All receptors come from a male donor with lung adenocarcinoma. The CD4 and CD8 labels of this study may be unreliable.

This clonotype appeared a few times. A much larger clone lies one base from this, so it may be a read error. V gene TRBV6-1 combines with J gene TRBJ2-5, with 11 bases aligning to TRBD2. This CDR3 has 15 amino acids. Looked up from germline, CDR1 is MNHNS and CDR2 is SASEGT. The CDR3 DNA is TGTACCAGCAGTGAAATAGCGGGGGGGTACAATGAGCAGTACTTC. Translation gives CTSSEIAGGYNEQYF.

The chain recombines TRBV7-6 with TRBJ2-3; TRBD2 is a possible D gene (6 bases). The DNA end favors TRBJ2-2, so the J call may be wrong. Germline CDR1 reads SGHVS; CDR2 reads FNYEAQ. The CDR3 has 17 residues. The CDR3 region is CASSSPRETISTGTLFF. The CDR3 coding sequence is TGTGCCAGCAGCTCCCCCCGGGAGACGATTAGCACCGGGACGCTGTTTTTT.

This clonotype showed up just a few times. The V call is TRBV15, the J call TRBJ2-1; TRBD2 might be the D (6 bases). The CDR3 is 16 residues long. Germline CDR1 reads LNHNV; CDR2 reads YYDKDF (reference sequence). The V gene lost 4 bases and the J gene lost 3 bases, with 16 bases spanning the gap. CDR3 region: CATSIETGLFYNEQFF. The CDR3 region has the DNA TGTGCCACCAGCATCGAAACGGGACTTTTCTACAATGAGCAGTTCTTC. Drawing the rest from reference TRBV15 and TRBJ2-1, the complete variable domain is DAMVIQNPRYQVTQFGKPVTLSCSQTLNHNVMYWYQQKSSQAPKLLFHYYDKDFNNEADTPDNFQSRRPNTSFCFLDIRSPGLGDTAMYLCATSIETGLFYNEQFFGPGTRLTVL.

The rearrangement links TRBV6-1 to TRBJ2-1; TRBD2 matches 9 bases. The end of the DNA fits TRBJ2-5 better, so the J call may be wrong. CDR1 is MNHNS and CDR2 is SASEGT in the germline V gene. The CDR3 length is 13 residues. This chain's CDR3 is CASGRGGEETQYF. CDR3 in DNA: TGTGCCAGCGGGCGGGGGGGAGAAGAGACCCAGTACTTC.

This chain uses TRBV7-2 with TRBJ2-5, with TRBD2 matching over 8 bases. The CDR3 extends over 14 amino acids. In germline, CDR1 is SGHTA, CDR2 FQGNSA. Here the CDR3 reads CAGSGGRGNNTQYF. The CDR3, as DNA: TGTGCGGGCAGCGGGGGCCGGGGCAACAACACCCAGTACTTC. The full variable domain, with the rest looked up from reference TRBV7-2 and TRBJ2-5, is GAGVSQSPSNKVTEKGKDVELRCDPISGHTALYWYRQSLGQGLEFLIYFQGNSAPDKSGLPSDRFSAERTGGSVSTLTIQRTQQEDSAVYLCAGSGGRGNNTQYFGPGTRLLVL.

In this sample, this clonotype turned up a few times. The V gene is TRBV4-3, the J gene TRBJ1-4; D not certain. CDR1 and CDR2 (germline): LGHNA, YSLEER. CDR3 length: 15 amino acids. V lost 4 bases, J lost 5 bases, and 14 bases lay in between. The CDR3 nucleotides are TGCGCCAGCAGCCCCCGACTGTCGTTAAATGAAAAACTGTTTTTT. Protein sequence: CASSPRLSLNEKLFF.

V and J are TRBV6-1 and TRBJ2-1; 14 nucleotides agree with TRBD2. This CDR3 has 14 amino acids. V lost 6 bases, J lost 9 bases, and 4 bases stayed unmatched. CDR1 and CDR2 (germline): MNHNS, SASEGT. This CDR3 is CASRGLAGVAEQFF. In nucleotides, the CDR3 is TGTGCCAGCAGGGGACTAGCGGGAGTTGCTGAGCAGTTCTTC.

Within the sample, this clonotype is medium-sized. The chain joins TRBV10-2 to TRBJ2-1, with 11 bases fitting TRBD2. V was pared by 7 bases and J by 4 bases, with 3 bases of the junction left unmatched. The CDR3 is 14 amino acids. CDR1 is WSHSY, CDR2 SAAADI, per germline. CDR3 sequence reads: CASTLAGGYNEQFF. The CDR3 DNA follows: TGCGCCAGCACCCTAGCGGGGGGTTACAATGAGCAGTTCTTC.

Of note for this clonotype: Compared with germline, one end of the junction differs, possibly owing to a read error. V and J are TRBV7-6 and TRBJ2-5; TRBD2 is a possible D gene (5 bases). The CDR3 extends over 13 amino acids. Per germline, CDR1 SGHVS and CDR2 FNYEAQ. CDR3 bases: TGTGCCAGCAACTCCGCGGGCCAAGAGACGCAGTACTTC. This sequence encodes CASNSAGQETQYF.

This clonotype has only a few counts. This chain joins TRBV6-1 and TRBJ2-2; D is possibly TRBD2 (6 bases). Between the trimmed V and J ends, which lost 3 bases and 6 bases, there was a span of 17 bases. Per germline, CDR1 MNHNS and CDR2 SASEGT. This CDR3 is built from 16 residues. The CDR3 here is CASSEEEGQGAGELFF. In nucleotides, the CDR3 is TGTGCCAGCAGTGAGGAGGAGGGCCAGGGTGCCGGGGAGCTGTTTTTT.

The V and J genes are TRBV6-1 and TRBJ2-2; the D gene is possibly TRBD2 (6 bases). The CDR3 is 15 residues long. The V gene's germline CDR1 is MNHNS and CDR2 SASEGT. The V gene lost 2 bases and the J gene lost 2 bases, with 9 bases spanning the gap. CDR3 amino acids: CASSEWGGNTGELFF. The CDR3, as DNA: TGTGCCAGCAGTGAATGGGGAGGTAACACCGGGGAGCTGTTTTTT.

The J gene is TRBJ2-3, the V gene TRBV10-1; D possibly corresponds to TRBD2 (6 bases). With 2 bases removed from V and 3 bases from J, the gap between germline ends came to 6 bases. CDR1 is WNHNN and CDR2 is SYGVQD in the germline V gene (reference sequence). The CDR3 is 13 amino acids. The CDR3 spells CASSEAGTDTQYF. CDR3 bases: TGCGCCAGCAGTGAGGCGGGAACAGATACGCAGTATTTT.

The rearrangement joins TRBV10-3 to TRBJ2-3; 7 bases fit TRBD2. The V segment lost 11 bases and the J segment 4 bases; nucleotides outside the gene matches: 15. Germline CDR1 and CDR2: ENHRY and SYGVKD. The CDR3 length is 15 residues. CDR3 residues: CAGGEGSGEPDTQYF. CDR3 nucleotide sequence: TGTGCCGGGGGTGAGGGGAGCGGGGAGCCAGATACGCAGTATTTT.

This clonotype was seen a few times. The CDR3 nucleotides read TGTGCCAGCAGCCAAGTTTTTCTCGACAGGGGGTCTAATGAGCAGTTCTTC. Encoded protein: CASSQVFLDRGSNEQFF. The rearrangement links TRBV3-1 to TRBJ2-1; 9 nucleotides agree with TRBD1. With V trimmed by 1 base and J by 7 bases, 11 bases remained unmatched. This CDR3 comprises 17 residues. Germline V lookup: CDR1 LGHDT, CDR2 YNNKEL (reference sequence).

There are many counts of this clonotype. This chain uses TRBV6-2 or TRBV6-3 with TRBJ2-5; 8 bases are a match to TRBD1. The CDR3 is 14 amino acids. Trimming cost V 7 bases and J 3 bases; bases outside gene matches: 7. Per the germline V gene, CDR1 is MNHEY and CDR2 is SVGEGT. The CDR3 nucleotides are TGTGCCAGCAAGGACGGACAGGGAGAAGAGACCCAGTACTTC. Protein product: CASKDGQGEETQYF.